This T cell receptor (beta chain) was sequenced during a study of cytomegalovirus exposure and HLA in healthy donors. Study observations and caveats: Several V segments, TRBV6-2 and TRBV6-3 among them, could not be told apart and were dropped. A link between a missense DCLRE1C variant and TCR beta V- and J-gene trimming emerged from a later analysis. The study assumed roughly uniform donor sequencing depth for presence/absence analyses.

The V and J ends lost 4 bases and 11 bases respectively, with 9 bases between them. Germline lookup yields CDR1 MDHEN and CDR2 SYDVKM. The CDR3 consists of 11 residues. On this clone: Antigen specificity is unknown.

The PCR contained 60 Vbeta and 13 Jbeta primers. Sequencing was performed with immunoSEQ multiplex PCR; in TCRdb, only in-frame clones are kept and a portion is missing. The repertoire holds roughly 120,000 clones, approximately 80% seen once, with 3% to 3.5% in the top ten. The receptor comes from a male donor in good health and CMV-seronegative. Specimen: PBMCs. The genes are TRBV28 and TRBJ2-1; D gene uncertain. This CDR3 is CASSWLAQQFF. CDR3 nucleotides: TGTGCCAGCAGTTGGTTAGCCCAGCAGTTCTTC.